Sequencing of this T cell receptor beta chain was carried out in a study of OX40 agonist ivuxolimab in advanced cancers. The length of the CDR3 is 13 residues. CDR1 is KGHSH, CDR2 LQKENI, per germline. Trimming took 4 bases from V and 6 from J, leaving 12 bases between them. This clone was picked up one time. Libraries were prepared by immunoSEQ multiplex PCR; TCRdb keeps only in-frame clonotypes and omits some of them. The data show about 36,000 clones, around four fifths seen once. The rearrangement links TRBV18 to TRBJ1-2; no firm D call. This receptor was identified in an adult with an advanced solid tumor such as melanoma, head and neck, liver or kidney cancer. The sample was CD4+ or CD8+ T cells sorted from blood, taken in a trial of the OX40 agonist ivuxolimab. CDR3 bases: TGTGCCAGCTCACGGGAGTTATTACATGGCTACACCTTC. The encoded protein is CASSRELLHGYTF.